Given below is one T cell receptor (beta chain) in context. CDR1 and CDR2 from the germline V gene are SGHTA and FQGTGA. V gave up 0 bases and J gave up 2 bases; unmatched junction bases: 1. The CDR3 extends over 14 amino acids. This entry comes from a study of Ad26.COV2.S vaccination and SARS-CoV-2 variants. Across the study: The study gave Ad26.COV2.S intramuscularly, once or twice 56 days apart.

The data were produced by immunoSEQ multiplex PCR, yet TCRdb's version contains in-frame clones alone and is incomplete. Here the sample spans 300,000 to 350,000 clones, roughly 80% being singletons. Treatment in this sample: 19 received Ad26.COV2.S at low or high dose, single or two shots; about 5 received placebo; per-sample allocation not given. Vaccine and placebo recipients were sampled on day 63 after the first injection. This sequence originates from a person between 18 and 59 years old who received the Ad26.COV2.S COVID-19 vaccine or a placebo. The J gene is TRBJ2-7, the V gene TRBV7-3, with 7 bases lining up with TRBD1. This specimen was peripheral blood, taken in a trial of Ad26.COV2.S vaccine versus placebo. The CDR3 loop is CASSLTGQTYEQYF. CDR3 nucleotides: TGTGCCAGCAGCTTAACGGGACAGACCTACGAGCAGTACTTC.